Only one count was recorded for the clone carrying this TCR beta chain. The antigen remains unidentified. This record comes from a study of shared clonotypes between healthy human individuals. Whole-study results and caveats: Sampling involved blood alone; tissue repertoires likely differ. As a rule, naive subsets had a larger estimated richness than memory subsets.

The assay was immunoSEQ multiplex PCR, and TCRdb's table has in-frame clones only and misses some. The sample has 90,000 to 120,000 clones, about 71% seen once. The CDR3 covers 14 residues. J was trimmed by 5 bases and V by 4 bases; bases with no gene match: 3. Germline V CDR1 and CDR2: SGHRS, YFSETQ. The chain has TRBV5-1 and TRBJ2-1; 10 nucleotides align to TRBD2. Sequencing input: memory CD8+ T cells sorted from blood. Subset noted: CD45RO+ cells pooled with CCR7-negative TemRA cells. The origin of this receptor is a woman in her twenties or thirties in good health. The CDR3: CASSPGTSDNEQFF. Written as DNA, the CDR3 is TGCGCCAGCAGCCCAGGGACTAGCGACAATGAGCAGTTCTTC. Filled out from reference TRBV5-1 and TRBJ2-1, the complete variable domain reads KAGVTQTPRYLIKTRGQQVTLSCSPISGHRSVSWYQQTPGQGLQFLFEYFSETQRNKGNFPGRFSGRQFSNSRSEMNVSTLELGDSALYLCASSPGTSDNEQFFGPGTRLTVL.